This paragraph reports one T cell receptor (beta chain). Its antigen is as yet unknown. These data belong to a study of cytomegalovirus exposure and HLA in healthy donors. The study's findings and limits: In a later analysis, at a false discovery rate of 0.05, roughly 17,000 TCR beta sequences were associated with HLA alleles. Most TCR beta V segments were productive about 87% or about 30% of the time in an earlier analysis. Most TCR sequences were rare, but some public TCRs occurred in many donors.

PCR used 60 Vbeta primers and 13 Jbeta primers. Using immunoSEQ multiplex PCR, the repertoire was profiled, and TCRdb retains in-frame clones only, with some absent. The repertoire holds 130,000 to 150,000 clones, with roughly 80% as singletons. At the time of sampling, donors were nominally healthy, though unrecorded immune exposures were likely. Germline V gene sequence: CDR1 SGHNT, CDR2 YYREEE (reference sequence). With 7 bases clipped from V and 5 bases from J, the junction kept 13 bases outside the gene matches. This CDR3 has 16 residues. Input material: PBMCs. This sequence was found in a man in his forties in good health and CMV-seropositive. The rearrangement links TRBV5-4 to TRBJ2-2; 8 bases are a match to TRBD2. The CDR3 sequence: CASASRGAPGTGELFF. CDR3 DNA sequence: TGTGCCAGCGCCTCGCGGGGGGCCCCGGGAACCGGGGAGCTGTTTTTT.